This T cell receptor (beta chain) was identified in a study of T cells in localized non-small cell lung cancer. On this clone: Antigen specificity is unknown.

The CDR3 extends over 15 amino acids. V shed 6 bases and J shed 0 bases, with 11 bases lying between them. Germline-derived CDR1 and CDR2 are MDHEN and SYDVKM. TCRdb's copy holds only in-frame clones and misses some; the assay was immunoSEQ multiplex PCR. Here the sample spans 2,000 or so clones, about 30% being singletons. Study results and caveats: Across samples, adjacent lung featured a median roughly 60 of the top 100 tumor clones. There was an association of higher blood T cell density with longer overall survival. Uninvolved adjacent lung had the highest recorded T cell clonality, with tumor below it. Analysis by sequencing included only one tumor region, so heterogeneity remains possible.

V usage is TRBV28 and J usage is TRBJ2-2; D remains unclear. The sample here was lung tumor tissue, taken before any cancer treatment. The clonotype originates from a male donor older than 55 with stage III lung adenocarcinoma. The CDR3 DNA reads as TGTGCCAGCAGGAGAGACGGGTCGAACACCGGGGAGCTGTTTTTT. It specifies CASRRDGSNTGELFF.